This TCR beta chain was retrieved from a study of cytomegalovirus exposure and HLA in healthy donors. Use of 60 Vbeta and 13 Jbeta primers characterized the PCR. The assay was immunoSEQ multiplex PCR, and TCRdb's table has in-frame clones only and misses some. The sample consists of around 150,000 clones, roughly 80% of them appearing once. Germline V gene data show CDR1 as SGHTA and CDR2 as FQGNSA. This CDR3 comprises 17 residues. Germline trimming cut 1 base from V and 2 bases from J; bases unmatched to any gene: 2. This chain connects TRBV7-2 to TRBJ2-6; 10 positions match TRBD2. This TCR was recovered from a woman in her forties in good health and CMV-seropositive. The specimen sequenced was PBMCs. CDR3 region: CASSLGLAGAGANVLTF. The CDR3 nucleotides are TGTGCCAGCAGCTTAGGCCTAGCGGGAGCTGGGGCCAACGTCCTGACTTTC. Full variable domain (rest looked up from reference TRBV7-2 and TRBJ2-6): GAGVSQSPSNKVTEKGKDVELRCDPISGHTALYWYRQSLGQGLEFLIYFQGNSAPDKSGLPSDRFSAERTGGSVSTLTIQRTQQEDSAVYLCASSLGLAGAGANVLTFGAGSRLTVL.